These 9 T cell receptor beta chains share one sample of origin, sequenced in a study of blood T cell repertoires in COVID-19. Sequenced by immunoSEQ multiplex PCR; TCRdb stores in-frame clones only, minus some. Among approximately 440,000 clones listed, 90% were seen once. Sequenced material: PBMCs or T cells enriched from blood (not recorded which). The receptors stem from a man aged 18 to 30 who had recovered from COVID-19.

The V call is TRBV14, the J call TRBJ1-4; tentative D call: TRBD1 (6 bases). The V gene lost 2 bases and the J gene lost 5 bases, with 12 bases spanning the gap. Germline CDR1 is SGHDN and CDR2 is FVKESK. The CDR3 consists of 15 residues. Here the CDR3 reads CASSQTGKGNEKLFF. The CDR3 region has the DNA TGTGCCAGCAGCCAAACAGGGAAGGGAAATGAAAAACTGTTTTTT.

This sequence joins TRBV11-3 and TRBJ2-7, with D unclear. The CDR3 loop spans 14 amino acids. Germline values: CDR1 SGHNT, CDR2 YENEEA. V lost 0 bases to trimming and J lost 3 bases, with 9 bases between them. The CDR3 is CASSLEAVNYEQYF. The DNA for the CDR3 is TGTGCCAGCAGCTTAGAGGCAGTAAACTACGAGCAGTACTTC.

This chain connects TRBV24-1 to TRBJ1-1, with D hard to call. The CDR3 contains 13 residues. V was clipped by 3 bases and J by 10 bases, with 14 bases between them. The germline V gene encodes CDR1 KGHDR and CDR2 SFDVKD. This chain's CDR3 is CATSDRGREGAFF. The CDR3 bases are TGTGCCACCAGTGATCGCGGACGCGAGGGAGCTTTCTTT.

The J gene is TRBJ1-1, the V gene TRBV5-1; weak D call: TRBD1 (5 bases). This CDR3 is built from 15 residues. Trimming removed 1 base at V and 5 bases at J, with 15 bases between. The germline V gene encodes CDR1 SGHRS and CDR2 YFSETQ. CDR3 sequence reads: CASSLYPSQGTEAFF. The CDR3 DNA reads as TGCGCCAGCAGCTTGTATCCCAGCCAGGGAACTGAAGCTTTCTTT.

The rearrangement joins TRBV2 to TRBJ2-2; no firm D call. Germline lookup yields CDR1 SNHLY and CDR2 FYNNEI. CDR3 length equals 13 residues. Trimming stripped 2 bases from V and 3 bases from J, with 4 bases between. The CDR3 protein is CASSEYYTGELFF. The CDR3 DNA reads TGTGCCAGCAGTGAATACTACACCGGGGAGCTGTTTTTT.

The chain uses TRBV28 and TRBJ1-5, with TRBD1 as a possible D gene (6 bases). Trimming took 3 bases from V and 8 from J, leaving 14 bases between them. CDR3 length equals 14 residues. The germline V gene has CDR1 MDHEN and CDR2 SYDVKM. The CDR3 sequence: CASSFTGLREPQHF. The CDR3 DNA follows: TGTGCCAGCAGTTTTACAGGGCTAAGGGAGCCCCAGCATTTT.

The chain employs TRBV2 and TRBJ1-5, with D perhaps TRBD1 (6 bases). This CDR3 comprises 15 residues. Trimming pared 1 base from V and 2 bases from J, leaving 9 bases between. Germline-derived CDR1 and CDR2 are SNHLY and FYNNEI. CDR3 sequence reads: CASSEDRARNQPQHF. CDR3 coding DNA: TGTGCCAGCAGTGAAGACAGGGCCCGCAATCAGCCCCAGCATTTT. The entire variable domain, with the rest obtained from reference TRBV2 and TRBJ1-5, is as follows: EPEVTQTPSHQVTQMGQEVILRCVPISNHLYFYWYRQILGQKVEFLVSFYNNEISEKSEIFDDQFSVERPDGSNFTLKIRSTKLEDSAMYFCASSEDRARNQPQHFGDGTRLSIL.

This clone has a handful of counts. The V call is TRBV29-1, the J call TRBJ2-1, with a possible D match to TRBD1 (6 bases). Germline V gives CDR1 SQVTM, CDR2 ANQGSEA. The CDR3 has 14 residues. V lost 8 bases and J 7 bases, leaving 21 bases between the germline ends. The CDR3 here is CSHAGDTHGNEQFF. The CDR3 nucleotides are TGCAGCCACGCCGGGGACACTCACGGGAATGAGCAGTTCTTC.

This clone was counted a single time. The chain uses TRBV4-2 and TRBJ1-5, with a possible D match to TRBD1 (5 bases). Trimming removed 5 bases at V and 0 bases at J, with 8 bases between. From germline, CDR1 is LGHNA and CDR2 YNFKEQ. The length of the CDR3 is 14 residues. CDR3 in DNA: TGTGCCAGCAGCGCAGACAGTAGCAATCAGCCCCAGCATTTT. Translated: CASSADSSNQPQHF.